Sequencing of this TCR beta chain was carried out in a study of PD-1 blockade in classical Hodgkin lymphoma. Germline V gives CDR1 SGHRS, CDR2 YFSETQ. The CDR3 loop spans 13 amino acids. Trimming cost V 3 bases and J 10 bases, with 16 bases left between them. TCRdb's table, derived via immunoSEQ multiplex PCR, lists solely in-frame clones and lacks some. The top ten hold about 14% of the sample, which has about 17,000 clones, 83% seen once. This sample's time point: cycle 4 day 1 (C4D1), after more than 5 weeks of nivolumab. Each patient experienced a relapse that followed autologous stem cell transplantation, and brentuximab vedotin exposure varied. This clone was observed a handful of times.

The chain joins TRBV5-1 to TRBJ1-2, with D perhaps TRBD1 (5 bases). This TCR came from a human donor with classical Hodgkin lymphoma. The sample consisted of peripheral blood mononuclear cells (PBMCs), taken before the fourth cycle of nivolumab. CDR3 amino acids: CASSWGDPADYTF. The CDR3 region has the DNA TGCGCCAGCAGCTGGGGGGACCCCGCGGACTACACCTTC.